A selection of T cell receptor beta chains follows, all from one sample in a study of STAT5B mutations in CD4+ large granular lymphocyte leukemia. Measured with immunoSEQ multiplex PCR; TCRdb has only the in-frame clones, and not every one. The sample records more than 35,000 clones, approximately 85% being singletons. The sequencing sample was made of CD4+ T cells from blood buffy coats. The origin of the receptors is a human donor in good health. Both conserved end residues are part of each CDR3. A D gene is named only where the DNA matches it firmly. A clone size is listed for some rows: how often the clone was seen (once, few, many), or a class if it is expanded.

CDR3nt	CDR3aa	j_gene	v_gene	d_gene	abundance	len
TGCGCCAGCAGCTTGGTGGGGACAGCCGAGACCCAGTACTTC	CASSLVGTAETQYF	TRBJ2-5	TRBV5-1	TRBD1	NA	14
TGCGCCAGCAGCCCTCAGGGATACGAGCAGTACTTC	CASSPQGYEQYF	TRBJ2-7	TRBV5-1	NA	NA	12
TGTGCCAGCAGCCCCGGGACAGGGGGCGCGGGAACTGAAGCTTTCTTT	CASSPGTGGAGTEAFF	TRBJ1-1	TRBV7-8	TRBD1	NA	16
TGTGCCAGCAGCTCAAGGGGGCTAGGAACTGAAGCTTTCTTT	CASSSRGLGTEAFF	TRBJ1-1	TRBV14	TRBD1	NA	14
TGTGCCAGCAGCCCGGGACAGGGCGCCTACGAGCAGTACTTC	CASSPGQGAYEQYF	TRBJ2-7	TRBV9	TRBD1	NA	14
TGTGCCAGCAGCTTAGAGAACCGTGAAGCTTTCTTT	CASSLENREAFF	TRBJ1-1	TRBV7-9	NA	NA	12
TGTGCCAGCAGCACAAGACAGGGGAGCACAGATACGCAGTATTTT	CASSTRQGSTDTQYF	TRBJ2-3	TRBV5-4	TRBD1	NA	15
TGTGCCAGCAGTCAAGGGAGGTTGCGGGAGAGTGAGCAGTTCTTC	CASSQGRLRESEQFF	TRBJ2-1	TRBV5-4	TRBD2	NA	15
TGTGCCAGCAGTCGGGGGGGGAATCAGCCCCAGCATTTT	CASSRGGNQPQHF	TRBJ1-5	TRBV7-6	NA	NA	13
TGTGCCAGCAGCGTAGTAGGGACGGCTTATGGCTACACCTTC	CASSVVGTAYGYTF	TRBJ1-2	TRBV9	NA	NA	14
TGTGCCAGCAGCCTGGGTGTGGGTCTAAACTACGAGCAGTACTTC	CASSLGVGLNYEQYF	TRBJ2-7	TRBV11-3	NA	NA	15
TGTGCCAGCACCTACAGGGGTGGAGGAAACACCATATATTTT	CASTYRGGGNTIYF	TRBJ1-3	TRBV6-6	TRBD1	NA	14
TGTGCCAGCAGTCGACGAGGGACAGGGGGGACTGAAGCTTTCTTT	CASSRRGTGGTEAFF	TRBJ1-1	TRBV27	TRBD1	NA	15
TGCGCCAGCAGCCAATCAGGGCAGGGAGGAGAGACCCAGTACTTC	CASSQSGQGGETQYF	TRBJ2-5	TRBV4-1	NA	NA	15
TGTGCCAGCAGTTACGGCAGATCGCCTAACTATGGCTACACCTTC	CASSYGRSPNYGYTF	TRBJ1-2	TRBV6-5	NA	NA	15
TGCGCCAGCAGCATCGGGGGGCCCAACACTGAAGCTTTCTTT	CASSIGGPNTEAFF	TRBJ1-1	TRBV5-1	NA	NA	14
TGCGCCAGCAGCCAAGGGTCTAGCTTCTCCACAGATACGCAGTATTTT	CASSQGSSFSTDTQYF	TRBJ2-3	TRBV4-3	NA	NA	16
TGTGCCAGCAGCAACAGGGACCTCGAGCAGTACTTC	CASSNRDLEQYF	TRBJ2-7	TRBV6-1	NA	NA	12
TGTGCCAGCTCACCAGTTCGCGGGGCCCTTTCCGAGCAGTACTTC	CASSPVRGALSEQYF	TRBJ2-7	TRBV18	NA	NA	15
TGTGCCAGTACTTTGCTGGGACCCCGCTCCTATGGCTACACCTTC	CASTLLGPRSYGYTF	TRBJ1-2	TRBV19	NA	NA	15
TGTGCCAGCACCATGAGTCCAGGGGACACTGAAGCTTTCTTT	CASTMSPGDTEAFF	TRBJ1-1	TRBV6-6	NA	NA	14
TGTGCCAGCGTCCCGGGACAGGGGTACGAGCAGTACTTC	CASVPGQGYEQYF	TRBJ2-7	TRBV28	TRBD1	NA	13
TGTGCCAGCAGTCGGGTGTGGAACTCCTACAATGAGCAGTTCTTC	CASSRVWNSYNEQFF	TRBJ2-1	TRBV28	NA	NA	15
TGTGCCAGCAGCAGAAGGGCAGGGGGTAATGAAAAACTGTTTTTT	CASSRRAGGNEKLFF	TRBJ1-4	TRBV7-9	TRBD1	NA	15
TGTGCCTGGAGCGGACTAGCGGGGAGCACAGATACGCAGTATTTT	CAWSGLAGSTDTQYF	TRBJ2-3	TRBV30	TRBD2	NA	15
TGTGCCAGCAGCCGTGACAGGCAGGGAGGAACTGGGGCCAACGTCCTGACTTTC	CASSRDRQGGTGANVLTF	TRBJ2-6	TRBV5-8	NA	NA	18
TGTGCCAGCAGCCAAGATAGGATAATCGATGGCTACACCTTC	CASSQDRIIDGYTF	TRBJ1-2	TRBV14	NA	NA	14
TGTGCCAGTGGGGTACAGGGGAGGCTAGGCACTGAAGCTTTCTTT	CASGVQGRLGTEAFF	TRBJ1-1	TRBV19	TRBD1	few	15
TGTGCCAGCAGCCTCAAGGGCAGCGGGAGGGCGGAGGGGGCCAACGTCCTGACTTTC	CASSLKGSGRAEGANVLTF	TRBJ2-6	TRBV28	TRBD2	once	19
TGTGCCAGCAGCATTAAAGGGGGACTAGCGGGGGAGAGCTCCTACAATGAGCAGTTCTTC	CASSIKGGLAGESSYNEQFF	TRBJ2-1	TRBV9	TRBD2	NA	20
TGTGCCAGCAGCTACAGGGACGGAGGGCATGAGCAGTTCTTC	CASSYRDGGHEQFF	TRBJ2-1	TRBV7-2	NA	NA	14
TGTGCCAGCACAGTTGCCTCTGGAAACACCATATATTTT	CASTVASGNTIYF	TRBJ1-3	TRBV2	NA	NA	13
TGTGCCAGCAGTTGGGGACAGAATAGCAATCAGCCCCAGCATTTT	CASSWGQNSNQPQHF	TRBJ1-5	TRBV6-5	TRBD1	NA	15
TGTGCCAGCAGTGCCGGGACAGGGATCTCACCCCTCCACTTT	CASSAGTGISPLHF	TRBJ1-6	TRBV6-5	TRBD1	NA	14
TGTGCCAGCAGCTTAGCACCCGGGACTAGCGGGAGTGGCGAGCAGTTCTTC	CASSLAPGTSGSGEQFF	TRBJ2-1	TRBV7-2	TRBD2	NA	17
TGTGCCAGCAGGACAGGGGAGAGAACTGAAGCTTTCTTT	CASRTGERTEAFF	TRBJ1-1	TRBV6-5	TRBD1	NA	13
TGTGCCAGCAGTGAATACTTGACAGCAACTGAAGCTTTCTTT	CASSEYLTATEAFF	TRBJ1-1	TRBV25-1	NA	NA	14
TGCGCCAGCAGTGAACTAGCGGGCGGTGAGGATACGCAGTATTTT	CASSELAGGEDTQYF	TRBJ2-3	TRBV10-2	TRBD2	NA	15
TGTGCCAGCATCCCCCTGGGTGGGACTAGCGGGACCCTGTACCAAGAGACCCAGTACTTC	CASIPLGGTSGTLYQETQYF	TRBJ2-5	TRBV5-8	TRBD2	NA	20
TGTGCCAGCAGTTTGAACAGTGAAGCTTTCTTT	CASSLNSEAFF	TRBJ1-1	TRBV28	NA	once	11
TGTGCCAGCAGCGTAGACGGATATAGCAATCAGCCCCAGCATTTT	CASSVDGYSNQPQHF	TRBJ1-5	TRBV9	NA	once	15
TGTGCCAGCAGCTTAAGAGAGAGCTCTGGAAACACCATATATTTT	CASSLRESSGNTIYF	TRBJ1-3	TRBV7-6	NA	NA	15
TGTGCCAGCAGCCCTGGGGGCGGCTACGAGCAGTACTTC	CASSPGGGYEQYF	TRBJ2-7	TRBV7-3	NA	NA	13
TGTGCCTGCGATCCGGGACAGGGGAGCGGCTACACCTTC	CACDPGQGSGYTF	TRBJ1-2	TRBV30	TRBD1	NA	13
TGTGCCAGCTCACCCTCTGTAGGACAGGGGCTCAATGAGCAGTTCTTC	CASSPSVGQGLNEQFF	TRBJ2-1	TRBV18	TRBD1	NA	16
TGTGCCAGCAGTTACTCGACCCAAGAGACCCAGTACTTC	CASSYSTQETQYF	TRBJ2-5	TRBV6-5	NA	NA	13